What follows are 22 T cell receptor beta chains derived from one specimen sequenced in a study of T cell changes during pregnancy in multiple sclerosis. Here immunoSEQ multiplex PCR was the method, and the copy in TCRdb shows in-frame clones only, minus some. The sample includes more than 100,000 clones, 85% to 95% of them seen just once. Sequenced here: peripheral blood, sampled after pregnancy. The receptors here all came from a female donor with multiple sclerosis, enrolled in a pregnancy study.

This chain connects TRBV6-5 to TRBJ2-5; D is perhaps TRBD2 (6 bases). The CDR3 spans 12 residues. The V end was cut by 7 bases, the J end by 7 bases, with 13 bases between. Per the germline V gene, CDR1 is MNHEY and CDR2 is SVGAGI. DNA for the CDR3: TGTGCCAGCACCCCGGCGGAGGGGACCCAGTACTTC. Translated: CASTPAEGTQYF.

In its sample, this clone was seen once. The rearrangement uses TRBV7-9 and TRBJ2-3, with 7 bases matching TRBD1. This CDR3 region has 14 residues. Trimming cost V 5 bases and J 4 bases; bases outside gene matches: 6. Germline-derived CDR1 and CDR2 are SEHNR and FQNEAQ (reference sequence). CDR3 DNA sequence: TGTGCCAGCAGCCCAGTAGGGGGCCCAGATACGCAGTATTTT. This translates into CASSPVGGPDTQYF. The full variable domain, rest sourced from reference TRBV7-9 and TRBJ2-3, is DTGVSQNPRHKITKRGQNVTFRCDPISEHNRLYWYRQTLGQGPEFLTYFQNEAQLEKSRLLSDRFSAERPKGSFSTLEIQRTEQGDSAMYLCASSPVGGPDTQYFGPGTRLTVL.

The chain recombines TRBV27 with TRBJ2-3; 9 bases are shared with TRBD2. The ends lost 5 bases at V and 6 bases at J; junction bases unmatched: 12. Germline loops: CDR1 MNHEY, CDR2 SMNVEV (reference sequence). The CDR3 length is 16 residues. The CDR3 is CASSLRNSGGWDTQYF. The CDR3, as DNA: TGTGCCAGCAGTCTCCGAAATAGCGGGGGCTGGGATACGCAGTATTTT.

This rearrangement joins TRBV27 to TRBJ1-1; the match to TRBD1 covers 7 bases. The junction had 10 bases not matched to a gene; V was cut back by 8 bases and J by 10 bases. The CDR3 length is 12 residues. Germline V CDR1 and CDR2: MNHEY, SMNVEV (reference sequence). For the CDR3, the DNA is TGTGCCAGCTACTATGTGACAGGGAGAGCTTTCTTT. Translating it yields CASYYVTGRAFF.

This clone was counted once. V is TRBV27 and J is TRBJ2-7; D may be TRBD1 (6 bases). Germline CDR1 and CDR2: MNHEY and SMNVEV (reference sequence). V was cut by 2 bases and J by 1 base, with 9 bases left in between. This CDR3 has 14 amino acids. As DNA, the CDR3 is TGTGCCAGCAGTTTAGGTAGGGGGTCCTACGAGCAGTACTTC. Residues: CASSLGRGSYEQYF.

The gene calls are TRBV30 and TRBJ1-2, with D possibly TRBD1 on 5 matching bases. This CDR3 contains 12 residues. CDR1 is GTSNPN, CDR2 SVGIG, per germline (reference sequence). The germline V and J ends were trimmed by 2 bases and 2 bases, with 6 bases remaining between them. CDR3 nucleotide sequence: TGTGCCTGGAGTCAGGGAAACTATGGCTACACCTTC. Its translation is CAWSQGNYGYTF.

This CDR3 reads CASGSPATSGQYF. Here the CDR3 DNA reads TGTGCTAGTGGTTCCCCCGCCACCTCCGGGCAGTACTTC. V and J are TRBV12-5 and TRBJ2-7, with unresolved D. The V gene lost 4 bases and the J gene lost 9 bases, with 16 bases spanning the gap. The CDR3 is 13 residues long. Germline CDR1 is LGHNT and CDR2 is FRNRAP.

This chain links TRBV5-1 with TRBJ2-1; possible D gene TRBD2, 5 bases. Per germline, CDR1 SGHRS and CDR2 YFSETQ. CDR3 length: 14 amino acids. Trimming stripped 1 base from V and 7 bases from J, with 12 bases between. CDR3 sequence reads: CASSLRGSRNEQFF. The CDR3 DNA is TGCGCCAGCAGCTTGAGAGGGTCGAGGAATGAGCAGTTCTTC.

V gene TRBV10-3 combines with J gene TRBJ1-3, with 9 bases lining up with TRBD1. Germline V lookup: CDR1 ENHRY, CDR2 SYGVKD. Germline trimming cut 8 bases from V and 4 bases from J; bases unmatched to any gene: 6. This CDR3 has 14 residues. CDR3 sequence: CAIGKQGAGNTIYF. Here the CDR3 DNA reads TGTGCCATCGGGAAACAGGGGGCAGGAAACACCATATATTTT.

The V and J genes are TRBV7-3 and TRBJ2-3, with 9 bases fitting TRBD2. The CDR3 contains 15 residues. Germline V gives CDR1 SGHTA, CDR2 FQGTGA. The J segment lost 3 bases and the V segment lost 1 base, leaving 2 bases of the junction unmatched. The CDR3 bases are TGTGCCAGCAGCTTAAGTAGCGGGGGTACAGATACGCAGTATTTT. This sequence encodes CASSLSSGGTDTQYF.

The chain links TRBV4-2 to TRBJ2-7; possible D gene TRBD1, 6 bases. From germline, CDR1 is LGHNA and CDR2 YNFKEQ. This CDR3 comprises 15 residues. The V end lost 1 base, the J end lost 6 bases, and 16 bases lay between the germline ends. This CDR3 is CASSQGPLGGGEQYF. The CDR3 coding sequence is TGTGCCAGCAGCCAAGGTCCGCTTGGGGGCGGCGAGCAGTACTTC.

The chain employs TRBV9 and TRBJ2-5, with a weak D call TRBD2 (7 bases). Germline CDR1 and CDR2: SGDLS and YYNGEE. This CDR3 has 15 amino acids. V shed 4 bases and J shed 5 bases, with 18 bases lying between them. This CDR3 reads CASSLKGGGGETQYF. CDR3 DNA sequence: TGTGCCAGCAGCCTCAAGGGGGGGGGCGGGGAGACCCAGTACTTC.

The chain links TRBV2 to TRBJ1-3; tentative D call: TRBD1 (6 bases). Trimming stripped 10 bases from V and 0 bases from J, with 16 bases between. This CDR3 region has 15 residues. Germline values: CDR1 SNHLY, CDR2 FYNNEI. CDR3 sequence (DNA): TGTGCCATAGACACGGGGGGCAGCTCTGGAAACACCATATATTTT. Translation gives CAIDTGGSSGNTIYF.

The J gene is TRBJ2-7, the V gene TRBV4-3; 9 bases line up with TRBD2. Germline CDR1 is LGHNA and CDR2 is YSLEER. CDR3 length equals 16 residues. V was pared by 0 bases and J by 6 bases, with 9 bases of the junction left unmatched. The CDR3 is CASSQDHLAGSAEQYF. Here the CDR3 DNA reads TGCGCCAGCAGCCAAGATCACCTAGCGGGGTCCGCCGAGCAGTACTTC.

CDR3 region: CASSHQPKTRQVGVRAFF. The CDR3, as DNA: TGTGCCAGCAGCCACCAACCTAAAACTCGACAGGTGGGGGTGAGGGCTTTCTTT. The chain links TRBV7-2 to TRBJ1-1; TRBD1 might be the D (6 bases). CDR1 is SGHTA and CDR2 is FQGNSA in the germline V gene. This CDR3 spans 18 amino acids. V shed 5 bases and J shed 11 bases, with 33 bases lying between them.

V gene TRBV6-4 combines with J gene TRBJ2-1, with 9 bases lining up with TRBD2. Germline V gene data show CDR1 as MRHNA and CDR2 as SNTAGT. The J segment lost 8 bases and the V segment lost 3 bases, leaving 11 bases of the junction unmatched. The length of the CDR3 is 16 residues. The CDR3 here is CASSERGGASSHEQFF. As DNA, the CDR3 is TGTGCCAGCAGTGAGCGCGGGGGGGCCAGCAGTCATGAGCAGTTCTTC.

V and J are TRBV7-8 and TRBJ1-2; 11 bases align to TRBD1. Germline assignment: CDR1 SGHVS and CDR2 FQNEAQ. The CDR3 has 17 residues. Germline trimming cut 6 bases from V and 3 bases from J; bases unmatched to any gene: 12. The CDR3 is CASRFGTGGQGDYGYTF. The CDR3 bases are TGTGCCAGCAGATTCGGGACAGGGGGACAAGGGGACTATGGCTACACCTTC.

This clone has more than one count but fewer than ten. The chain employs TRBV30 and TRBJ1-5; 7 bases line up with TRBD1. CDR3 size: 13 residues. In germline, CDR1 is GTSNPN, CDR2 SVGIG (reference sequence). V was clipped by 6 bases and J by 7 bases; unmatched bases: 9. The CDR3 here is CACAAEGAQPQHF. Written as DNA, the CDR3 is TGTGCCTGCGCGGCGGAGGGGGCCCAGCCCCAGCATTTT.

This rearrangement joins TRBV27 to TRBJ1-1; perhaps TRBD1 as D (6 bases). CDR1 MNHEY and CDR2 SMNVEV come from the germline V gene (reference sequence). This CDR3 has 14 amino acids. Trimming removed 3 bases from V and 1 base from J, with 9 bases in between. Here the CDR3 DNA reads TGTGCCAGCAGTTTCGGGGGGCAGAACACTGAAGCTTTCTTT. Translation gives CASSFGGQNTEAFF.

The V and J genes are TRBV20-1 and TRBJ2-7; D is undetermined. The CDR3 loop spans 11 amino acids. V was shortened by 1 base and J by 3 bases, with 4 bases between the two germline ends. Germline loops: CDR1 DFQATT, CDR2 SNEGSKA (reference sequence). The CDR3 sequence: CSARAIYEQYF. The CDR3, as DNA: TGCAGTGCTAGAGCCATCTACGAGCAGTACTTC.

The rearrangement links TRBV19 to TRBJ1-5; possibly TRBD1 for D (6 bases). The CDR3 covers 14 residues. V was trimmed by 3 bases and J by 1 base, leaving 7 bases between them. Germline V gene lookup returns CDR1 LNHDA and CDR2 SQIVND (reference sequence). CDR3 sequence reads: CASSIRGSNQPQHF. The DNA of the CDR3 is TGTGCCAGTAGTATCAGGGGAAGCAATCAGCCCCAGCATTTT.

V gene TRBV7-3 combines with J gene TRBJ2-1; 8 bases fit TRBD2. The V gene's germline CDR1 is SGHTA and CDR2 FQGTGA. V shed 5 bases, J shed 5 bases, and the junction held 8 bases outside the gene matches. CDR3 size: 15 residues. The CDR3 DNA sequence: TGTGCCAGCAGCCAAATAGCGGGACCCGACAATGAGCAGTTCTTC. Its translation is CASSQIAGPDNEQFF.